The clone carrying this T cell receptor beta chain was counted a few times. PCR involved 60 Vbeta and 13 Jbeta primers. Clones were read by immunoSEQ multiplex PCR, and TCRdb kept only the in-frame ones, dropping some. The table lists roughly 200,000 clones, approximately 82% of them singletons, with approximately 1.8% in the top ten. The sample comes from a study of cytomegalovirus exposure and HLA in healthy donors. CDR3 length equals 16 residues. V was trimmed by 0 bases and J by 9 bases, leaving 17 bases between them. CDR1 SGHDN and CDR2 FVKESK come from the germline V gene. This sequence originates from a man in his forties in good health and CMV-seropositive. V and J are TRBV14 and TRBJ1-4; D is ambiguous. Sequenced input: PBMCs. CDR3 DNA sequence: TGTGCCAGCAGCCAAGATTGGAGCTACCCCTTGAAAAAACTGTTTTTT. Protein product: CASSQDWSYPLKKLFF. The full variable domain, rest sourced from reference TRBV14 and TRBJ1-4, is EAGVTQFPSHSVIEKGQTVTLRCDPISGHDNLYWYRRVMGKEIKFLLHFVKESKQDESGMPNNRFLAERTGGTYSTLKVQPAELEDSGVYFCASSQDWSYPLKKLFFGSGTQLSVL.